The 11 T cell receptor beta chains below all came from one sample that was sequenced in a study of T cell responses to AZD1222 COVID-19 vaccine. Assay: immunoSEQ multiplex PCR; the TCRdb copy retains only in-frame clones and omits some. The table records 110,000 to 150,000 clones, approximately 85% of them present only once. Here the sequenced sample was peripheral blood, taken on day 0 of AZD1222 vaccination. Receptors were obtained from an adult in good health.

The chain uses TRBV4-2 and TRBJ2-3; 14 nucleotides align to TRBD2. This CDR3 region has 20 residues. Germline trimming cut 2 bases from V and 2 bases from J; bases unmatched to any gene: 12. Per the germline V gene, CDR1 is LGHNA and CDR2 is YNFKEQ. CDR3 residues: CASSQPIGLAGGSITDTQYF. The CDR3, as DNA: TGTGCCAGCAGCCAACCCATCGGACTAGCGGGGGGATCGATCACAGATACGCAGTATTTT.

This chain joins TRBV5-8 and TRBJ2-5, with D tentatively TRBD2 (6 bases). This CDR3 has 15 amino acids. V lost 3 bases and J lost 2, with 14 bases in between. The germline gives CDR1 SGHTS, CDR2 YDEGEE. The CDR3 DNA is TGTGCCAGCAGCTCTTCCCCCGGGACTCAAGAGACCCAGTACTTC. This translates into CASSSSPGTQETQYF.

This clone was counted a single time. The gene calls are TRBV5-4 and TRBJ2-5; 10 bases line up with TRBD1. V lost 2 bases, J lost 0 bases, and 4 bases stayed unmatched. The CDR3 runs to 16 residues. CDR1 is SGHNT, CDR2 YYREEE, per germline (reference sequence). CDR3 amino acids: CASSFLGTGDQETQYF. The CDR3 coding sequence is TGTGCCAGCAGCTTTCTCGGGACAGGGGACCAAGAGACCCAGTACTTC. The complete variable domain, with remaining parts taken from reference TRBV5-4 and TRBJ2-5, reads ETGVTQSPTHLIKTRGQQVTLRCSSQSGHNTVSWYQQALGQGPQFIFQYYREEENGRGNFPPRFSGLQFPNYSSELNVNALELDDSALYLCASSFLGTGDQETQYFGPGTRLLVL.

This sequence joins TRBV13 and TRBJ2-5, with 9 bases matching TRBD2. CDR1 and CDR2 (germline): PRHDT, FYEKMQ (reference sequence). The CDR3 contains 15 residues. J was trimmed by 5 bases and V by 5 bases; bases with no gene match: 9. The CDR3 loop reads CASSPSGLAPETQYF. The DNA for the CDR3 is TGTGCCAGCAGCCCCTCGGGACTAGCCCCGGAGACCCAGTACTTC.

The V call is TRBV24-1, the J call TRBJ2-5, with a possible D match to TRBD1 (6 bases). Looked up from germline, CDR1 is KGHDR and CDR2 is SFDVKD. The V and J ends lost 2 bases and 2 bases respectively, with 14 bases between them. There are 16 residues in the CDR3. CDR3 in amino acids: CATSDSVGRGQETQYF. The DNA of the CDR3 is TGTGCCACCAGTGATTCGGTGGGCAGGGGACAAGAGACCCAGTACTTC.

The genes are TRBV3-1 (or the pseudogene TRBV3-2) and TRBJ1-6; perhaps TRBD1 as D (5 bases). Germline CDR1 and CDR2: LGHDT and YNNKEL (reference sequence). V was pared by 5 bases and J by 4 bases, with 12 bases between. The CDR3 is 15 residues long. CDR3: CASSGRDGYNSPLHF. The CDR3 coding sequence is TGTGCCAGCAGCGGCCGGGACGGTTATAATTCACCCCTCCACTTT.

The V call is TRBV28, the J call TRBJ2-4; D not certain. Germline V gene lookup returns CDR1 MDHEN and CDR2 SYDVKM. With 3 bases removed from V and 4 bases from J, the gap between germline ends came to 10 bases. The CDR3 length is 14 residues. The CDR3 coding sequence is TGTGCCAGCAGTTTTGGGCAGGTTAAAAACATTCAGTACTTC. It yields the protein CASSFGQVKNIQYF.

This clone has ten or more counts. This sequence joins TRBV19 and TRBJ1-3; no firm D call. The V gene lost 4 bases and the J gene lost 4 bases, with 14 bases spanning the gap. The CDR3 covers 15 residues. Germline lookup yields CDR1 LNHDA and CDR2 SQIVND (reference sequence). In DNA form, the CDR3 reads TGTGCCAGTAGTAACCAGGATCGAGGGGGAAACACCATATATTTT. Translation gives CASSNQDRGGNTIYF.

The gene calls are TRBV21-1 and TRBJ1-4; the table's TRBD1 call for D was not verified on the DNA. TRBV21-1 is marked as a pseudogene. The CDR3 totals 17 residues. For the CDR3, the DNA is TGTGCCAGCCTCAACAGGACAGGGGGCTCGGGAACCGAAAAACTGTTTTTT. Encoded protein: CASLNRTGGSGTEKLFF.

This clone was recorded once. This chain links TRBV6-5 with TRBJ2-1, with D unclear. This CDR3 has 16 residues. V was shortened by 0 bases and J by 1 base, with 10 bases between the two germline ends. Per the germline V gene, CDR1 is MNHEY and CDR2 is SVGAGI. The CDR3 protein is CASSYSLEESYNEQFF. CDR3 sequence (DNA): TGTGCCAGCAGTTACTCACTCGAGGAGTCCTACAATGAGCAGTTCTTC.

The chain recombines TRBV4-1 with TRBJ1-2, with D maybe TRBD1 (6 bases). Trimming stripped 2 bases from V and 2 bases from J, with 9 bases between. The CDR3 is 14 amino acids. Germline-derived CDR1 and CDR2 are MGHRA and YSYEKL. DNA for the CDR3: TGCGCCAGCAGCCAACCCGGGACAAACTATGGCTACACCTTC. Its protein product is CASSQPGTNYGYTF.